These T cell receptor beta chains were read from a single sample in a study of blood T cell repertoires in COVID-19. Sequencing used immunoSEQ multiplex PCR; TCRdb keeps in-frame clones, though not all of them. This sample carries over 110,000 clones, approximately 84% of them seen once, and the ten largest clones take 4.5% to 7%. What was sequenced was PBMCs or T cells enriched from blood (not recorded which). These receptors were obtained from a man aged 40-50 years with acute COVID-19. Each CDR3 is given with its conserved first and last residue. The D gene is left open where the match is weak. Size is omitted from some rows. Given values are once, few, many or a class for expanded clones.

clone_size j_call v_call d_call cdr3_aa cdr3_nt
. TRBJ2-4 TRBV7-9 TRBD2 CASSRDSRLAGGENIQYF TGTGCCAGCAGCAGGGACAGCAGACTAGCGGGGGGTGAAAACATTCAGTACTTC
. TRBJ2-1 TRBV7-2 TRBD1 CASSLLTGEYNEQFF TGTGCCAGCAGCTTATTAACAGGGGAATACAATGAGCAGTTCTTC
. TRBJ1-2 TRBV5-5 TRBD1 CASSLRLQTGGYGYTF TGTGCCAGCAGCTTGAGGCTCCAGACAGGGGGCTATGGCTACACCTTC
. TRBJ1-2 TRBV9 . CASSAPPNYGYTF TGTGCCAGCAGCGCTCCCCCTAACTATGGCTACACCTTC
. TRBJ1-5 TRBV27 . CASMGRADSNQPQHF TGTGCCAGCATGGGCAGGGCGGATAGCAATCAGCCCCAGCATTTT
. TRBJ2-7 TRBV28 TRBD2 CASSSSGRALIEQYF TGTGCCAGCAGCTCTAGCGGGAGGGCCCTCATCGAGCAGTACTTC
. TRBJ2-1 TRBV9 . CASSVTARGNNEQFF TGTGCCAGCAGCGTAACCGCCAGAGGAAACAATGAGCAGTTCTTC
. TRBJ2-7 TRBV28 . CASSYWLESYEQYF TGTGCCAGCAGTTACTGGCTAGAGTCCTACGAGCAGTACTTC
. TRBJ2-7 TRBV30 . CAWSVMGAEVRGEQYF TGTGCCTGGAGTGTAATGGGGGCCGAGGTTCGGGGCGAGCAGTACTTC
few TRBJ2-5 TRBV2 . CASSESPLGAQETQYF TGTGCCAGCAGTGAATCCCCCTTAGGGGCACAAGAGACCCAGTACTTC
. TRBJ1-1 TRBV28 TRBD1 CASSPETGVNTEAFF TGTGCCAGCAGTCCCGAGACAGGGGTGAACACTGAAGCTTTCTTT
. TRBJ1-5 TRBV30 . CAWSPYRGTSNQPQHF TGTGCCTGGAGTCCCTACCGGGGTACCAGCAATCAGCCCCAGCATTTT
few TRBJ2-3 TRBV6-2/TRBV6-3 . CASSYGGITDTQYF TGTGCCAGCAGTTATGGGGGGATCACAGATACGCAGTATTTT
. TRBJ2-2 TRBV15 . CATSRDRSGAIGELFF TGTGCCACCAGCAGAGATAGGAGTGGAGCGATCGGGGAGCTGTTTTTT
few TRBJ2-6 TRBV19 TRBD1 CASSITGTGPSGANVLTF TGTGCCAGTAGTATTACCGGGACAGGACCCTCTGGGGCCAACGTCCTGACTTTC
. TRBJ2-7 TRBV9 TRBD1 CASSQETGSYEQYF TGTGCCAGCAGCCAAGAGACAGGGAGCTACGAGCAGTACTTC
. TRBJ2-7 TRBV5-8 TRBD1 CASRTPGQGRFEQYF TGTGCCAGTCGTACTCCGGGACAGGGGAGGTTCGAGCAGTACTTC
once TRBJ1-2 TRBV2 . CAGASGLNSYGYTF TGTGCGGGGGCCTCCGGGTTGAATTCCTATGGCTACACCTTC
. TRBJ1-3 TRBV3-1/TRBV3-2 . CASSQFNGNTIYF TGTGCCAGCAGCCAATTCAATGGAAACACCATATATTTT
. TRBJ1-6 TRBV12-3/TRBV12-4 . CASSSPQYSPLHF TGTGCCAGCAGTTCCCCGCAGTATTCACCCCTCCACTTT
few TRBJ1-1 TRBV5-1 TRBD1 CASSVGTANTEAFF TGCGCCAGCAGCGTGGGGACAGCGAACACTGAAGCTTTCTTT
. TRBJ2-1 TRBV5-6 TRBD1 CASSSPGQGANEQFF TGTGCCAGCAGCTCCCCGGGACAGGGGGCCAATGAGCAGTTCTTC
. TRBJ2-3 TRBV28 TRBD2 CASSSGTSGRGGTDTQYF TGTGCCAGCAGTTCCGGGACTAGCGGGAGGGGCGGCACAGATACGCAGTATTTT
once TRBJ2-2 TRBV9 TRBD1 CASSVGTGPRVTGELFF TGTGCCAGCAGCGTAGGGACAGGACCGCGTGTCACCGGGGAGCTGTTTTTT
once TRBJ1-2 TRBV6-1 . CASSDATGAGGYTF TGTGCCAGCAGTGACGCTACAGGAGCAGGGGGCTACACCTTC
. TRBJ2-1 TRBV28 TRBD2 CASSLGGAGYNEQFF TGTGCCAGCAGTTTGGGAGGGGCAGGCTACAATGAGCAGTTCTTC
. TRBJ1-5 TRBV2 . CASSEGGMGRPQHF TGTGCCAGCAGTGAGGGGGGAATGGGACGGCCCCAGCATTTT
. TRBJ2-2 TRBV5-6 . CASSLGQVLANTGELFF TGTGCCAGCAGCTTGGGACAGGTCCTAGCGAACACCGGGGAGCTGTTTTTT
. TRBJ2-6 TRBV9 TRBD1 CASSPTGASGANVLTF TGTGCCAGCAGCCCAACAGGGGCATCCGGGGCCAACGTCCTGACTTTC
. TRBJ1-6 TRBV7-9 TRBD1 CASSPRGDRAGSPLHF TGTGCCAGCAGCCCAAGAGGGGACAGGGCGGGTTCACCCCTCCACTTT
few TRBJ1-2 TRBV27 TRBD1 CASRQGASYGYTF TGTGCCAGCAGGCAGGGGGCCAGCTATGGCTACACCTTC
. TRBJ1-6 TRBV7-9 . CASSLARTPLHF TGTGCCAGCAGCTTAGCGAGAACTCCCCTCCACTTT
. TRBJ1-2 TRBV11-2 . CASSLDAGGGYTF TGTGCCAGCAGCTTAGATGCGGGAGGGGGCTACACCTTC
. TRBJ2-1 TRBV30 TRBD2 CAWNLLAGDGNEQFF TGTGCCTGGAACCTACTAGCGGGAGATGGGAATGAGCAGTTCTTC
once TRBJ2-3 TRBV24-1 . CATSDSDLRAGGTDTQYF TGTGCCACCAGTGATTCGGACCTCAGGGCAGGTGGCACAGATACGCAGTATTTT
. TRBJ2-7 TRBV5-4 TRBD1 CASSLERDRNSEQYF TGTGCCAGCAGCTTGGAAAGGGACAGGAACAGCGAGCAGTACTTC
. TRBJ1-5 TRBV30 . CAWSVLRVRWQGVDQPQHF TGTGCCTGGAGTGTACTTCGAGTGCGGTGGCAGGGTGTCGATCAGCCCCAGCATTTT
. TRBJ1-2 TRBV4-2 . CASSPGTNYGYTF TGTGCCAGCAGTCCCGGTACTAACTATGGCTACACCTTC
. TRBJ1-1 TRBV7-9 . CASSIRVENTEAFF TGTGCCAGCAGCATCAGGGTCGAGAACACTGAAGCTTTCTTT